The 6 T cell receptor beta chains below were found in one sample sequenced in a study of STAT5B mutations in CD4+ large granular lymphocyte leukemia. Data came from immunoSEQ multiplex PCR; TCRdb stores just in-frame clones and leaves some out. The table lists about 40,000 clones, 81% of them singletons. Sample: CD4+ T cells from blood buffy coats. The receptors were sampled from a human donor in good health.

J is TRBJ2-7 and V is TRBV15; D may be TRBD2 (6 bases). The V and J ends lost 0 bases and 6 bases respectively, with 12 bases between them. The germline V gene has CDR1 LNHNV and CDR2 YYDKDF (reference sequence). This CDR3 comprises 14 residues. CDR3 sequence: CATSRDFAGGEQYF. The CDR3 DNA follows: TGTGCCACCAGCAGAGATTTCGCCGGGGGCGAGCAGTACTTC. The entire variable domain, with the rest obtained from reference TRBV15 and TRBJ2-7, is as follows: DAMVIQNPRYQVTQFGKPVTLSCSQTLNHNVMYWYQQKSSQAPKLLFHYYDKDFNNEADTPDNFQSRRPNTSFCFLDIRSPGLGDTAMYLCATSRDFAGGEQYFGPGTRLTVT.

V is TRBV5-8 and J is TRBJ1-2; a possible D gene is TRBD1 (5 bases). Germline CDR1 SGHTS, CDR2 YDEGEE. The CDR3 length is 12 residues. The V gene lost 5 bases and the J gene lost 2 bases, with 7 bases spanning the gap. The CDR3 DNA follows: TGTGCCAGCAGGGACAACAACTATGGCTACACCTTC. It codes for CASRDNNYGYTF.

V and J are TRBV2 and TRBJ1-5; D is unresolved. This CDR3 contains 11 residues. V was trimmed by 6 bases and J by 10 bases, leaving 10 bases between them. Germline loops: CDR1 SNHLY, CDR2 FYNNEI. For the CDR3, the DNA is TGTGCCAGCAGAGGGATCGGACCCCAGCATTTT. It specifies CASRGIGPQHF.

The chain links TRBV7-2 to TRBJ2-2; D remains unclear. Germline-derived CDR1 and CDR2 are SGHTA and FQGNSA. The CDR3 length is 14 residues. V gave up 2 bases and J gave up 0 bases, with 4 bases separating them. The CDR3 is CASSLPPNTGELFF. The CDR3 nucleotides read TGTGCCAGCAGCTTACCACCGAACACCGGGGAGCTGTTTTTT.

This sequence joins TRBV9 and TRBJ2-3; D possibly corresponds to TRBD2 (5 bases). Per the germline V gene, CDR1 is SGDLS and CDR2 is YYNGEE. Trimming shortened V by 0 bases and J by 2 bases, and 10 bases separated the two germline ends. The CDR3 contains 15 residues. CDR3 in amino acids: CASSVGPDSTDTQYF. The CDR3 nucleotides are TGTGCCAGCAGCGTAGGCCCGGACTCCACAGATACGCAGTATTTT. The variable domain in full, completed from reference TRBV9 and TRBJ2-3, reads DSGVTQTPKHLITATGQRVTLRCSPRSGDLSVYWYQQSLDQGLQFLIQYYNGEERAKGNILERFSAQQFPDLHSELNLSSLELGDSALYFCASSVGPDSTDTQYFGPGTRLTVL.

This clone appeared a few times. The V gene is TRBV29-1, the J gene TRBJ2-7; D possibly matches TRBD1 or TRBD2 (5 bases each). The germline V gene has CDR1 SQVTM and CDR2 ANQGSEA. With 6 bases removed from V and 7 bases from J, the gap between germline ends came to 22 bases. This CDR3 is 14 amino acids long. The CDR3 DNA reads as TGCAGCGTCCAAGCCGGGACGACCTTAGGGGAGCAGTACTTC. Its protein is CSVQAGTTLGEQYF.